This record looks at one T cell receptor (beta chain) sequence and its context. The clone's antigen remains unknown. No per-base quality is available; no much larger clone lies one base away. This specimen belongs to a study of Ad26.COV2.S vaccination and SARS-CoV-2 variants (dated by TCRdb to the early 2020s). For the wider study: Donors in the vaccine arm were drawn from COV1001, a multicentre, randomized, double-blind, placebo-controlled phase I-IIa trial testing Ad26.COV2.S in healthy adults. Ad26.COV2.S was administered intramuscularly at a dose of 5x10^10 or 1x10^11 viral particles, either as one shot or as two shots given 56 days apart. TCRbeta repertoire sequencing was used to assess the specificity and breadth of SARS-CoV-2-reactive T cell receptors after Ad26.COV2.S vaccination. The TCR-sequenced set comprised about 32 samples: around 20 Ad26.COV2.S vaccine recipients, 5 placebo recipients and 8 SARS-CoV-2 convalescent individuals. Trial participants were randomized into five groups of five, in which low-dose or high-dose Ad26.COV2.S was given once or twice, or placebo was given on both occasions. Blinding of investigators to trial group allocation was maintained during experiments and outcome assessment. Overall study outcomes, separate from this receptor: Compared with placebo recipients, Ad26.COV2.S recipients showed higher spike-specific TCR breadth (P = 0.0014). The study was not powered for comparison of responses between vaccine doses or regimens. It was noted by the authors that total T cell responses may have been underestimated by the TCR breadth and depth analyses. After vaccination, substantial breadth of spike-specific CD8+ and CD4+ T cell responses was reported. Vaccine and placebo recipients had comparable non-spike TCR breadth, which fits with the vaccine containing only spike.

TCRbeta CDR3 regions were sequenced with the immunoSEQ Assay. After extraction, genomic DNA underwent amplification by bias-controlled multiplex PCR, followed by high-throughput sequencing. As for how the authors treated the data: Collapsing and filtering of sequences were performed to quantify the absolute abundance of each unique TCRbeta CDR3 region. T cell fraction was estimated by normalization of TCRbeta template counts to usable DNA, with usable DNA being measured through amplification of reference genes present in all nucleated cells. Repertoire TCRs were annotated as SARS-CoV-2-specific when V gene, CDR3 amino acid sequence and J gene were exactly matched to a known reactive TCR set. MIRA supplied the reference SARS-CoV-2 TCR set, which was filtered for enrichment in COVID-19-positive ImmuneCODE repertoires so that public or cross-reactive TCRs were removed. Based on the MIRA antigens, annotated TCRs were further analysed at the level of specific ORF or position within ORF. Breadth was defined as the number of annotated unique rearrangements divided by the total number of unique productive rearrangements, and depth was defined as the summed frequency of the annotated unique rearrangements. Two-sided Wilcoxon rank-sum tests were used to compare TCR breadth between groups. The clones in this table, taken by TCRdb from immuneACCESS, are in-frame only. Not every clone is retained; where verified, under half of the shortfall comes from an unresolved V gene, and the cause of the rest is unknown. V and J calls and clone size follow that table, whereas D and trimming were derived from the DNA. The sample profile shows some 250,000 clones; 88% of them were found once. About 10% of the sample belongs to the ten largest clones.

Interpreted using the paper, the treatment or condition label stands for: some 19 received Ad26.COV2.S at low or high dose, single or two shots; roughly 5 received placebo; per-sample allocation not given. For vaccine and placebo recipients, the sequenced repertoires came from samples collected on day 63 after the first injection. Between 29 July and 7 August 2020, Cohort 1b enrolled about two dozen adults aged 18-55 years at one site in Boston, USA. Ad26.COV2.S was a replication-incompetent adenovirus type 26 vector expressing a prefusion-stabilized SARS-CoV-2 spike protein from the original Wuhan strain. The clonotype was recovered from a person aged 18-60 years who received the Ad26.COV2.S COVID-19 vaccine or a placebo. This sample comprised peripheral blood, obtained in a trial of Ad26.COV2.S vaccine versus placebo.

The CDR3 corresponds to CASSPGTDFYGYTF. In nucleotide form, the sequence is TGTGCCAGCAGCCCAGGGACGGATTTCTATGGCTACACCTTC. Recombination joined TRBV5-6 with TRBJ1-2, with TRBD1 as a weak D call on 5 bases. The junction carries 14 bases between V and J, which are trimmed by 4 bases and 4 bases respectively. Spanning cysteine to phenylalanine, the CDR3 consists of 14 amino acids. Only the CDR3 DNA stays, 42 bases, in frame from base 1. CDR1 SGHDT and CDR2 YYEEEE are derived from the germline V gene.